This passage covers 18 T cell receptor beta chains from one sample sequenced in a study of beta chain features in type 1 diabetes. The sequenced template was cDNA made from the entire isolated RNA. The assay was immunoSEQ multiplex PCR, and TCRdb's table has in-frame clones only and misses some. In the table there are a few hundred thousand clones, around 12% of which are singletons. These TCRs are of unknown antigen specificity. General study findings and limits: Shortening of TCRB CDR3s, moderate but significant, appeared in all four CD4+ subsets of Type 1 diabetes patients.

The sequencing input was naive CD4+ T cells from blood. The source of these receptors is a woman younger than 30 with type 1 diabetes.

The chain joins TRBV29-1 to TRBJ1-1; D gene uncertain. This CDR3 spans 14 amino acids. The germline CDR1 and CDR2 sequences are SQVTM and ANQGSEA. Trimming took off 4 bases at V and 5 bases at J, with 17 bases between the two ends. The CDR3 loop is CSVVVAAGGTEAFF. Here the CDR3 DNA reads TGCAGCGTTGTTGTTGCAGCCGGCGGAACTGAAGCTTTCTTT.

The V gene is TRBV5-1, the J gene TRBJ2-1; perhaps TRBD2 as D (6 bases). V dropped 0 bases and J dropped 4 bases, with 11 bases sitting between them. The CDR3 runs to 15 residues. The germline gives CDR1 SGHRS, CDR2 YFSETQ. CDR3 nucleotides: TGCGCCAGCAGCTTGGGACTAGTTGGGTACAATGAGCAGTTCTTC. This translates into CASSLGLVGYNEQFF.

The chain is built from TRBV28 and TRBJ2-1; 7 bases line up with TRBD1. The CDR3 runs 18 residues. From germline, CDR1 is MDHEN and CDR2 SYDVKM. The trim removed 3 bases at V and 2 bases at J, leaving 13 bases unmatched. DNA for the CDR3: TGTGCCAGCAGTTTGGGTCTGTCAGGGGGTGTCACCTACAATGAGCAGTTCTTC. This encodes CASSLGLSGGVTYNEQFF.

This clone occurred a few times. Other DNA sequences in the sample encode the same CDR3. The chain recombines TRBV18 with TRBJ2-7; D unresolved. Germline CDR1 reads KGHSH; CDR2 reads LQKENI. Trimming took 3 bases from V and 2 from J, leaving 8 bases between them. The CDR3 covers 13 residues. This CDR3 is CASSPPSTYEQYF. CDR3 DNA: TGTGCCAGCTCACCCCCTAGTACCTACGAGCAGTACTTC.

The rearrangement uses TRBV5-4 and TRBJ2-7; the match to TRBD1 covers 7 bases. Germline trimming cut 4 bases from V and 2 bases from J; bases unmatched to any gene: 6. This CDR3 comprises 14 residues. Germline CDR1 is SGHNT and CDR2 is YYREEE (reference sequence). The chain's CDR3 is CASSTGTEPYEQYF. CDR3 DNA: TGTGCCAGCAGCACCGGGACAGAACCCTACGAGCAGTACTTC.

J is TRBJ1-4 and V is TRBV7-9, with a possible D match to TRBD1 (6 bases). The CDR3 is made up of 12 amino acids. Between the trimmed V and J ends, which lost 6 bases and 7 bases, there was a span of 9 bases. CDR1 and CDR2 from the germline V gene are SEHNR and FQNEAQ (reference sequence). The CDR3 region has the DNA TGTGCCAGCAGACGAGGGGGTGAAAAACTGTTTTTT. Encoded protein: CASRRGGEKLFF.

V is TRBV7-2 and J is TRBJ1-5, with 8 bases identical to TRBD1. Per germline, CDR1 SGHTA and CDR2 FQGNSA. With 4 bases clipped from V and 5 bases from J, the junction kept 4 bases outside the gene matches. This CDR3 is built from 14 residues. The CDR3 here is CASSSGQGDQPQHF. In nucleotides, the CDR3 is TGTGCCAGCAGCTCAGGACAGGGAGATCAGCCCCAGCATTTT. The entire variable domain, with the rest obtained from reference TRBV7-2 and TRBJ1-5, is as follows: GAGVSQSPSNKVTEKGKDVELRCDPISGHTALYWYRQSLGQGLEFLIYFQGNSAPDKSGLPSDRFSAERTGGSVSTLTIQRTQQEDSAVYLCASSSGQGDQPQHFGDGTRLSIL.

This clone has just a few counts. The J gene is TRBJ2-1, the V gene TRBV19, with 7 positions matching TRBD1. Germline CDR1 LNHDA, CDR2 SQIVND (reference sequence). The CDR3 is made up of 12 amino acids. Unmatched junction bases numbered 1, after V lost 3 bases and J lost 8 bases. Here the CDR3 reads CASSIQGDEQFF. The CDR3 bases are TGTGCCAGTAGTATTCAGGGGGATGAGCAGTTCTTC.

The gene calls are TRBV25-1 and TRBJ2-5; D unclear. Trimming pared 0 bases from V and 4 bases from J, leaving 9 bases between. The CDR3 totals 14 residues. The germline gives CDR1 MGHDK, CDR2 SYGVNS. The CDR3 DNA follows: TGTGCCAGCAGTGAATACTCAGAATCAGAGACCCAGTACTTC. It yields the protein CASSEYSESETQYF.

This clone was seen only a few times. The chain's CDR3 is CASKRDGYTF. CDR3 DNA sequence: TGTGCCAGCAAGAGGGATGGCTACACCTTC. V and J are TRBV28 and TRBJ1-2, with D uncertain. This CDR3 is 10 amino acids long. Trimming took off 7 bases at V and 6 bases at J, with 6 bases between the two ends. CDR1 is MDHEN and CDR2 is SYDVKM in the germline V gene.

V and J are TRBV11-2 and TRBJ2-4; 9 nucleotides match TRBD1. Germline values: CDR1 SGHAT, CDR2 FQNNGV. The CDR3 runs 16 residues. Germline trimming cut 3 bases from V and 0 bases from J; bases unmatched to any gene: 3. CDR3 in DNA: TGTGCCAGCAGCTTCGGGACAGGGCTAGCCAAAAACATTCAGTACTTC. Translated: CASSFGTGLAKNIQYF.

This clone was seen a handful of times. The V call is TRBV11-3, the J call TRBJ1-2; D might be TRBD1 (6 bases). This CDR3 is built from 15 residues. Trimming removed 5 bases from V and 2 bases from J, with 15 bases in between. Germline CDR1 SGHNT, CDR2 YENEEA. DNA for the CDR3: TGTGCCAGCAGCCAGGGACCGGGACACAACTATGGCTACACCTTC. This translates into CASSQGPGHNYGYTF. Using reference TRBV11-3 and TRBJ1-2 for the parts outside the CDR3, the full variable domain is EAGVVQSPRYKIIEKKQPVAFWCNPISGHNTLYWYLQNLGQGPELLIRYENEEAVDDSQLPKDRFSAERLKGVDSTLKIQPAELGDSAVYLCASSQGPGHNYGYTFGSGTRLTVV.

In this sample, this clone turned up a few times. The V gene is TRBV2, the J gene TRBJ2-5, with D possibly being TRBD1 (5 bases). The CDR3 extends over 11 amino acids. Germline loops: CDR1 SNHLY, CDR2 FYNNEI. The V end was cut by 7 bases, the J end by 5 bases, with 8 bases between. The CDR3 nucleotides read TGTGCCAGCACAGGGTACGAGACCCAGTACTTC. As protein: CASTGYETQYF.

The chain has TRBV6-6 and TRBJ2-1; 9 positions match TRBD2. Germline CDR1 and CDR2: MNHNY and SVGAGI (reference sequence). Losses at the gene ends were 2 bases for V and 14 bases for J; bases not matched to a gene: 10. The CDR3 contains 14 residues. CDR3 in amino acids: CASSYGGRADGEFF. CDR3 sequence (DNA): TGTGCCAGCAGTTACGGCGGGAGGGCCGATGGAGAGTTCTTC.

CDR3 coding DNA: TGTGCAAGTCGCTTACGGGGAAACACCATATATTTT. Its protein is CASRLRGNTIYF. This chain links TRBV12-2 with TRBJ1-3. TRBV12-2 is a pseudogene segment. The CDR3 has 12 residues.

This clone was seen more than once but under ten times. DNA for the CDR3: TGCGCCAGCAGCCAGTACGGGACTCCCTACAATGAGCAGTTCTTC. Amino acid sequence: CASSQYGTPYNEQFF. The genes are TRBV4-1 and TRBJ2-1; TRBD2 is a possible D gene (6 bases). Per the germline V gene, CDR1 is MGHRA and CDR2 is YSYEKL. The CDR3 loop spans 15 amino acids. V was shortened by 3 bases and J by 2 bases, with 11 bases between the two germline ends.

This sequence joins TRBV5-4 and TRBJ2-5, with D maybe TRBD2 (5 bases). The V end lost 4 bases, the J end lost 0 bases, and 10 bases lay between the germline ends. Germline lookup yields CDR1 SGHNT and CDR2 YYREEE (reference sequence). This CDR3 is 14 amino acids long. The DNA for the CDR3 is TGTGCCAGCAGCGCCCCGGACTACCAAGAGACCCAGTACTTC. Translation: CASSAPDYQETQYF.

This clone was observed a handful of times. CDR3 bases: TGTGCCAGCAGTTCCGGCCCGGGGGGCGCGGGGTACGAGCAGTACTTC. This sequence encodes CASSSGPGGAGYEQYF. The chain joins TRBV28 to TRBJ2-7; tentatively, D is TRBD2 (7 bases). The CDR3 has 16 residues. Germline V CDR1 and CDR2: MDHEN, SYDVKM. Trimming removed 4 bases from V and 4 bases from J, with 20 bases in between.